This T cell receptor (beta chain) was sequenced in a study of T-cell reconstitution after alpha-beta-depleted transplantation in children. The sample holds a few counts of this clonotype. TCRbeta library construction was performed incorporating unique molecular identifiers. TCRdb re-called the PCR reads through MiXCR, storing one row per CDR3 protein. Of some 500,000 distinct CDR3 sequences in the sample, approximately 20% were seen once. CDR1 MDHEN and CDR2 SYDVKM come from the germline V gene. The CDR3 has 15 residues. The V gene lost 4 bases and the J gene lost 2 bases, with 12 bases spanning the gap.

This receptor was identified in a human donor who donated a stem cell graft to a child with acute lymphoblastic leukemia. The sample consisted of PBMCs from the stem cell graft donor, taken from the stem cell graft. The V and J genes are TRBV28 and TRBJ2-4; D is perhaps TRBD1 or TRBD2 (5 bases each). The CDR3: CASSYGGSTKNIQYF. CDR3 DNA: TGTGCCAGCAGTTATGGGGGTTCGACCAAAAACATTCAGTACTTC.